There are many counts of the clone carrying this T cell receptor beta chain. What was amplified from RNA transcripts were TCR beta CDR3 regions. First-round RT-PCR with HTBI primers amplified the TCR CDR3 region. One entry per CDR3 protein results from TCRdb running MiXCR on the multiplex PCR reads. The repertoire holds roughly 600,000 distinct CDR3 sequences, with approximately 15% as singletons. This record belongs to a study of T cells in Graves' hyperthyroidism and ophthalmopathy. Disease duration was under 3 months in the ophthalmopathy patients, who also had a Clinical Activity Score of at least 3 and a NOSPECS grade of at least 4. Every diagnosis used clinical symptoms, serum thyroxine and TRAb, thyroid ultrasound and orbital computed tomography. The trim removed 5 bases at V and 7 bases at J, leaving 11 bases unmatched. CDR1 is SGHAT and CDR2 is FQNNGV in the germline V gene. This CDR3 region has 15 residues.

The chain carries TRBV11-2 and TRBJ2-4; 7 positions match TRBD1. The receptor was derived from a woman aged 45-60 years with Graves' ophthalmopathy. Input material: blood. The CDR3 is CASSPLEGAGNIQYF. Here the CDR3 DNA reads TGTGCCAGCAGCCCCCTAGAGGGGGCTGGGAACATTCAGTACTTC.